These 15 T cell receptor beta chains were sequenced from one sample in a study of patients and donors after allogeneic stem cell transplantation. TCRdb ran MiXCR on the RT-PCR reads and lists one entry per CDR3 protein. The sample carries approximately 200,000 distinct CDR3 sequences, about 37% recorded once. The sample comprised blood, either unsorted or a sorted T cell fraction (not recorded which). Receptors were obtained from a human donor who was either an allogeneic HSCT recipient or a stem cell or donor lymphocyte infusion donor (not recorded which). It is not recorded whose cells these are; they may come from a transplant donor.

The rearrangement joins TRBV6-2 or TRBV6-3 to TRBJ2-7; 7 bases map to TRBD1. V was pared by 0 bases and J by 9 bases, with 11 bases of the junction left unmatched. CDR1 is MNHEY and CDR2 is SVGEGT in the germline V gene. The CDR3 is made up of 15 amino acids. CDR3 region: CASSYSTGSISGQYF. DNA for the CDR3: TGTGCCAGCAGTTACTCGACAGGGAGTATTTCTGGGCAGTACTTC.

The chain links TRBV6-2 or TRBV6-3 to TRBJ2-7, with 8 nucleotides matching TRBD2. V was clipped by 7 bases and J by 3 bases; unmatched bases: 8. CDR1 and CDR2 (germline): MNHEY, SVGEGT. The CDR3 runs 14 residues. CDR3 residues: CASTLAGSFYEQYF. CDR3 DNA sequence: TGTGCCAGCACCTTAGCGGGGAGCTTCTACGAGCAGTACTTC.

Regarding this clonotype: Germline is not matched at one junction end, which may reflect a read error. V and J are TRBV14 and TRBJ1-2, with TRBD1 as a possible D gene (5 bases). The CDR3 has 11 residues. Germline V gives CDR1 SGHDN, CDR2 FVKESK. For the CDR3, the DNA is TGTGCCAGCGGCCAGGGCTATGGCTACACCTTC. Its translation: CASGQGYGYTF.

V is TRBV30 and J is TRBJ2-1; D possibly corresponds to TRBD2 (5 bases). Germline V CDR1 and CDR2: GTSNPN, SVGIG (reference sequence). The CDR3 is made up of 13 amino acids. V lost 5 bases and J lost 4, with 12 bases in between. The CDR3 coding sequence is TGTGCCTGGGCCCGGGGAGTGTACAATGAGCAGTTCTTC. Its translation: CAWARGVYNEQFF.

The genes are TRBV20-1 and TRBJ1-1, with 8 bases that match TRBD1. Per the germline V gene, CDR1 is DFQATT and CDR2 is SNEGSKA (reference sequence). The CDR3 has 11 amino acids. The CDR3, as DNA: TGCAGGGGGACAGGGAACACTGAAGCTTTCTTT. Translating it yields CRGTGNTEAFF.

This clonotype was detected many times. This chain links TRBV27 with TRBJ1-5; no clear D. Germline loops: CDR1 MNHEY, CDR2 SMNVEV (reference sequence). This CDR3 region has 12 residues. V was cut by 8 bases and J by 3 bases, with 8 bases left in between. CDR3: CASGRVNQPQHF. CDR3 nucleotides: TGTGCCAGCGGCAGAGTCAATCAGCCCCAGCATTTT.

The chain links TRBV5-1 to TRBJ1-1; D is unresolved. Germline CDR1 is SGHRS and CDR2 is YFSETQ. The V end was cut by 5 bases, the J end by 4 bases, with 12 bases between. CDR3 length: 13 amino acids. The CDR3 DNA reads TGCGCCAGCAGAAGACCGCCGAGCACTGAAGCTTTCTTT. Translated, it gives CASRRPPSTEAFF.

The rearrangement uses TRBV4-1 and TRBJ1-5; TRBD1 might be the D (6 bases). V was pared by 4 bases and J by 1 base, with 14 bases between. From germline, CDR1 is MGHRA and CDR2 YSYEKL. This CDR3 contains 16 residues. CDR3 residues: CASSPRAGASNQPQHF. CDR3 in DNA: TGCGCCAGCAGCCCCCGGGCGGGGGCCAGCAATCAGCCCCAGCATTTT.

The rearrangement uses TRBV12-3 or TRBV12-4 and TRBJ2-5, with D possibly TRBD1 on 5 matching bases. Trimming pared 5 bases from V and 10 bases from J, leaving 20 bases between. The CDR3 has 14 amino acids. The CDR3 protein is CASSELGKGISQYF. The DNA of the CDR3 is TGTGCCAGCAGTGAACTGGGCAAGGGGATTAGCCAGTACTTC.

This clonotype was seen a handful of times. The gene calls are TRBV12-3 or TRBV12-4 and TRBJ2-3; 9 nucleotides line up with TRBD2. CDR3 size: 13 residues. Germline trimming cut 3 bases from V and 7 bases from J; bases unmatched to any gene: 2. The chain's CDR3 is CASSFTSGYTQYF. As DNA, the CDR3 is TGTGCCAGCAGTTTTACTAGCGGGTATACGCAGTATTTT.

The rearrangement joins TRBV12-3 or TRBV12-4 to TRBJ2-6; D tentatively reads TRBD1 or TRBD2 (5 bases each). This CDR3 spans 13 amino acids. Trimming removed 4 bases from V and 9 bases from J, with 10 bases in between. The CDR3 sequence is CASSSGRINVLTF. Here the CDR3 DNA reads TGTGCCAGCAGTTCGGGACGGATCAACGTCCTGACTTTC.

The genes are TRBV12-3 or TRBV12-4 and TRBJ1-3; D is ambiguous. This CDR3 has 14 amino acids. V lost 2 bases and J 0 bases, leaving 5 bases between the germline ends. The CDR3 DNA reads TGTGCCAGCAGTTTACTCCGCTCTGGAAACACCATATATTTT. The encoded protein is CASSLLRSGNTIYF.

In this sample, this clonotype turned up once. The chain carries TRBV7-2 and TRBJ1-6; the match to TRBD1 covers 7 bases. The CDR3 has 20 amino acids. The germline V gene has CDR1 SGHTA and CDR2 FQGNSA. With 5 bases clipped from V and 4 bases from J, the junction kept 20 bases outside the gene matches. CDR3 nucleotide sequence: TGTGCCAGCAGCCTCGCCCCGGCTACTCGACAGGGCCGTTATAATTCACCCCTCCACTTT. Translated, it gives CASSLAPATRQGRYNSPLHF.

This clonotype was seen a few times. The V gene is TRBV6-2 or TRBV6-3, the J gene TRBJ1-1, with 8 positions matching TRBD1. Germline V CDR1 and CDR2: MNHEY, SVGEGT. The V gene end was trimmed by 6 bases and the J gene end by 11 bases; junction bases not matched to a gene: 5. This CDR3 contains 11 residues. In DNA, the CDR3 is TGTGCCAGCAGCCAGGGGGCCGGCGCTTTCTTT. It encodes CASSQGAGAFF.

The table lists this clonotype with a few counts. This sequence joins TRBV7-3 and TRBJ2-1; no firm D call. The CDR3 consists of 14 residues. Trimming cost V 2 bases and J 6 bases, with 11 bases left between them. Germline V gives CDR1 SGHTA, CDR2 FQGTGA. This CDR3 is CASSLLGFGNEQFF. The CDR3 DNA reads as TGTGCCAGCAGCTTACTTGGATTTGGCAATGAGCAGTTCTTC. The full variable domain, its missing parts supplied by reference TRBV7-3 and TRBJ2-1, is GAGVSQTPSNKVTEKGKYVELRCDPISGHTALYWYRQSLGQGPEFLIYFQGTGAADDSGLPNDRFFAVRPEGSVSTLKIQRTERGDSAVYLCASSLLGFGNEQFFGPGTRLTVL.